This T cell receptor beta chain came from a study of cytomegalovirus exposure and HLA in healthy donors. As for the study in general: As an earlier analysis found, around 200 million T cells yielded about 120 million unique TCR beta sequences.

Study-wide results and caveats: A later analysis found common viral pathogens apparently linked to several of the most significant clusters.

The PCR employed 60 Vbeta primers together with 13 Jbeta primers. TCRdb's table, derived via immunoSEQ multiplex PCR, lists solely in-frame clones and lacks some. Among some 120,000 clones listed, approximately 80% were seen once. Healthy bone marrow donors formed the donor group. Nominally healthy donors were sampled, though unrecorded immune exposures were likely. The V gene lost 5 bases and the J gene lost 5 bases, with 18 bases spanning the gap. Germline values: CDR1 LNHDA, CDR2 SQIVND (reference sequence). This CDR3 is 15 amino acids long. Concerning this clone: As yet, its antigen is unknown.

Sequencing was carried out using PBMCs. The sequence was obtained from a human donor in good health. The gene calls are TRBV19 and TRBJ1-1; no firm D call. The CDR3 DNA follows: TGTGCCAGTAGTGGATCGGCGGCGAGAGGAACTGAAGCTTTCTTT. Its translation is CASSGSAARGTEAFF.